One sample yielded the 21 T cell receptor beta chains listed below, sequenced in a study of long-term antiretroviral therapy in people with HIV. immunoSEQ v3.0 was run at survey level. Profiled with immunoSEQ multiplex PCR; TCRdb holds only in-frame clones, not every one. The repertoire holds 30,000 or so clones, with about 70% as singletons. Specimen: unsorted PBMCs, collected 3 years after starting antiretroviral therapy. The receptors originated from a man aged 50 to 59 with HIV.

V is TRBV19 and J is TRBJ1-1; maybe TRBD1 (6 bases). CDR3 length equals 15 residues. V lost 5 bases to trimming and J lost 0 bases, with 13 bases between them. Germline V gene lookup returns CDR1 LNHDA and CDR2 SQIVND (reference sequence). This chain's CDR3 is CASSLRTALNTEAFF. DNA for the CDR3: TGTGCCAGTAGTCTGCGGACAGCTTTGAACACTGAAGCTTTCTTT.

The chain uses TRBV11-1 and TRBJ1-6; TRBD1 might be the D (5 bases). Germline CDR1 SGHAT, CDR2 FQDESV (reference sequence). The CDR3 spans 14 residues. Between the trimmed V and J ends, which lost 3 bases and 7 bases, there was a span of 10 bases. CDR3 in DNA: TGTGCCAGCAGCTTCCGGGGGGGGAATTCACCCCTCCACTTT. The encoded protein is CASSFRGGNSPLHF.

Written as DNA, the CDR3 is TGTGCCAGCAGCTTGGGACTGGGAGCGGGAGGAAACACCATATATTTT. Amino acids: CASSLGLGAGGNTIYF. V usage is TRBV5-4 and J usage is TRBJ1-3, with unresolved D. Germline values: CDR1 SGHNT, CDR2 YYREEE (reference sequence). Trimming cost V 0 bases and J 4 bases, with 14 bases left between them. This CDR3 region has 16 residues.

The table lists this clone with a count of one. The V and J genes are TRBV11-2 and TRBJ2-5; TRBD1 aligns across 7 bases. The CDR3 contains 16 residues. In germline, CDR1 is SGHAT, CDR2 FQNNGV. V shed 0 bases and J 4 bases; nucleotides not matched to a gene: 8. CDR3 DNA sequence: TGTGCCAGCAGCTTAGACCTTTGGACAGGCGCAGAGACCCAGTACTTC. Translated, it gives CASSLDLWTGAETQYF.

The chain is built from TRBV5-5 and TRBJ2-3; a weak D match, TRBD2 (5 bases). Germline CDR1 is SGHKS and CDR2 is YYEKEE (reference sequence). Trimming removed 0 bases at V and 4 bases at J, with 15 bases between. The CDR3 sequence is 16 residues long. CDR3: CASSLGLSRGSDTQYF. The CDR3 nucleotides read TGTGCCAGCAGCTTGGGACTCTCACGAGGGTCAGATACGCAGTATTTT. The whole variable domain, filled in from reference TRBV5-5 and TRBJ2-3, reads DAGVTQSPTHLIKTRGQQVTLRCSPISGHKSVSWYQQVLGQGPQFIFQYYEKEERGRGNFPDRFSARQFPNYSSELNVNALLLGDSALYLCASSLGLSRGSDTQYFGPGTRLTVL.

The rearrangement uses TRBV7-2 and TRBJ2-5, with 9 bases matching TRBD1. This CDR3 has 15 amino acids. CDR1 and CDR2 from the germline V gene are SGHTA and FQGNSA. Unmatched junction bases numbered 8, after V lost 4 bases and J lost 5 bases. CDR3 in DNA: TGTGCCAGCAGCTCGGCACAGGGGGCGGTGGAGACCCAGTACTTC. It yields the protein CASSSAQGAVETQYF.

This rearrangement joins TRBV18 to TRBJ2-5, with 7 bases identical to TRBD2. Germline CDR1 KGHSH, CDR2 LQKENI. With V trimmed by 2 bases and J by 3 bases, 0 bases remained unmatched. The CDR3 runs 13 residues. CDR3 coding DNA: TGTGCCAGCTCACCAGGACTAGAAGAGACCCAGTACTTC. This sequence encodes CASSPGLEETQYF.

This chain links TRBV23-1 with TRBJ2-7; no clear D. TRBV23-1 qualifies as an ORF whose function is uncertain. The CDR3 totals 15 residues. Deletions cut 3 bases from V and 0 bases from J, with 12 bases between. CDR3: CASSHPWDFSYEQYF. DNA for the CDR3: TGCGCCAGCAGTCACCCCTGGGATTTCTCCTACGAGCAGTACTTC.

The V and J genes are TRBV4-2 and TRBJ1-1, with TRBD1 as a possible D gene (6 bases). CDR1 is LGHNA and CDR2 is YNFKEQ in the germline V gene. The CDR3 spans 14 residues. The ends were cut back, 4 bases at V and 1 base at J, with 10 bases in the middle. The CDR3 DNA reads TGTGCCAGCAGCCGTCAGGGGCGGAACACTGAAGCTTTCTTT. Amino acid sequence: CASSRQGRNTEAFF.

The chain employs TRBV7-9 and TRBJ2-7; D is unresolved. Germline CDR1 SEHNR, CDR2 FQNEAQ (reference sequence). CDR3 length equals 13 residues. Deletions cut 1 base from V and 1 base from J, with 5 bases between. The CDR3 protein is CASSLGASYEQYF. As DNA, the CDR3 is TGTGCCAGCAGCTTAGGCGCGTCCTACGAGCAGTACTTC. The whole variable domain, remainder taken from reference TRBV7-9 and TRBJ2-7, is DTGVSQNPRHKITKRGQNVTFRCDPISEHNRLYWYRQTLGQGPEFLTYFQNEAQLEKSRLLSDRFSAERPKGSFSTLEIQRTEQGDSAMYLCASSLGASYEQYFGPGTRLTVT.

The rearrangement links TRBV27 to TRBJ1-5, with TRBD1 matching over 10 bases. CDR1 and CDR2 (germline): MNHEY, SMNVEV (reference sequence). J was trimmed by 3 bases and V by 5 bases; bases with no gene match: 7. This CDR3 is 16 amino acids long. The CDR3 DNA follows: TGTGCCAGCAGTCCTCGGGACAGGGGCGCCAATCAGCCCCAGCATTTT. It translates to CASSPRDRGANQPQHF.

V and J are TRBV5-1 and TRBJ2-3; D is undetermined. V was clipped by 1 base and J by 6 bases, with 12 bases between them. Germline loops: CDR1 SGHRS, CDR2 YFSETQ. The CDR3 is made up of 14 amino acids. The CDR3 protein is CASSLSPSGDTQYF. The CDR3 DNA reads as TGCGCCAGCAGCTTGAGTCCCTCCGGCGATACGCAGTATTTT.

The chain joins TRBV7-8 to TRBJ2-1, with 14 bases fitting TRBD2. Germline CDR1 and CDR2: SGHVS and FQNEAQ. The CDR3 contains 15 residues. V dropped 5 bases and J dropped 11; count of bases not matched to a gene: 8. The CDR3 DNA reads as TGTGCCAGCAGCCAGACTAGCGGGAGGGCCTTGAAGCAGTTCTTC. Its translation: CASSQTSGRALKQFF.

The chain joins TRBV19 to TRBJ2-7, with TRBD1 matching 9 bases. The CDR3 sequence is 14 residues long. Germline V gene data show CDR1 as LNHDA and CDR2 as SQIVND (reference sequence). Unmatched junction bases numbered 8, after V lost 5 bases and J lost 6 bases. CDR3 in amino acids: CASSPQGAGSEQYF. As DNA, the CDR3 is TGTGCCAGTAGTCCACAGGGGGCCGGGTCCGAGCAGTACTTC.

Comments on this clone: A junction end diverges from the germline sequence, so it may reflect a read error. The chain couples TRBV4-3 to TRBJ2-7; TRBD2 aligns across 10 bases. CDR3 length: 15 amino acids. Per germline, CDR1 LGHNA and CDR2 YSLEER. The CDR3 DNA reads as TGCGCCAGCAGCCAAGAGACTAGCGGGCAGGGGCCCCAGGACTTC. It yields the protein CASSQETSGQGPQDF.

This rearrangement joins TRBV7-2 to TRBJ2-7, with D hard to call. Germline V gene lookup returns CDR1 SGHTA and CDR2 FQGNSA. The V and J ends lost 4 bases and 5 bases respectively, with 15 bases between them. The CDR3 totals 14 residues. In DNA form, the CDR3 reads TGTGCCAGCAGCTCACGGTTCGTTTTTCACGAGCAGTACTTC. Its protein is CASSSRFVFHEQYF.

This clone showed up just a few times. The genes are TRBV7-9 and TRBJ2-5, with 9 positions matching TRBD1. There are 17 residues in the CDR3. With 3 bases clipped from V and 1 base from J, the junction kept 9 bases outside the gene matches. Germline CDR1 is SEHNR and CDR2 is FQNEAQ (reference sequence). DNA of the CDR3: TGTGCCAGCAGCTTCTCTAGGACAGGGGAGGTCCAAGAGACCCAGTACTTC. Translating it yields CASSFSRTGEVQETQYF.

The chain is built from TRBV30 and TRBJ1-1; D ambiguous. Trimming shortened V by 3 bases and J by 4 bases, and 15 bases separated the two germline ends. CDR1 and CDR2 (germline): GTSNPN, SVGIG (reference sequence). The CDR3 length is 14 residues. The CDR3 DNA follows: TGTGCCTGGAGGGTAATATCGCGGGGCACTGAAGCTTTCTTT. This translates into CAWRVISRGTEAFF.

The CDR3, as DNA: TGTGCCAGCTCACCTCCGGGACTAGCGGGAAACAATGAGCAGTTCTTC. As protein: CASSPPGLAGNNEQFF. The rearrangement links TRBV18 to TRBJ2-1; TRBD2 matches at 13 bases. CDR3 size: 16 residues. V lost 3 bases and J lost 5; bases outside the gene matches: 4. Germline CDR1 and CDR2: KGHSH and LQKENI.

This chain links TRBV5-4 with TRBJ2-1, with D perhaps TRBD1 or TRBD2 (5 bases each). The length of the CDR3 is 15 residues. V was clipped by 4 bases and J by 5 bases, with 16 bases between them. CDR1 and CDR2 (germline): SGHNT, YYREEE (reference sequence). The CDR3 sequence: CASSPGTWANNEQFF. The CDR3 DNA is TGTGCCAGCAGCCCTGGGACCTGGGCGAACAATGAGCAGTTCTTC. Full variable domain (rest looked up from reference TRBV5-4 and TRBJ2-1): ETGVTQSPTHLIKTRGQQVTLRCSSQSGHNTVSWYQQALGQGPQFIFQYYREEENGRGNFPPRFSGLQFPNYSSELNVNALELDDSALYLCASSPGTWANNEQFFGPGTRLTVL.

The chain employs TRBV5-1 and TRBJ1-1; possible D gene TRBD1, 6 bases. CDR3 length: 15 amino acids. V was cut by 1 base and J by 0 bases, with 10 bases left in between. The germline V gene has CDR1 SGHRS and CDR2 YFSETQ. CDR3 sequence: CASSLQQGLNTEAFF. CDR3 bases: TGCGCCAGCAGCTTGCAACAGGGATTGAACACTGAAGCTTTCTTT.